A single sample gave rise to the 4 T cell receptor beta chains below, sequenced in a study of shared T cell receptors in the human thymus. The data were produced by immunoSEQ multiplex PCR, yet TCRdb's version contains in-frame clones alone and is incomplete. The sample contains about 380,000 clones, around 95% of which appear only once. The source material was thymocytes. The receptors here all came from a human donor.

V and J are TRBV5-4 and TRBJ1-4; D is undetermined. The germline V and J ends were trimmed by 1 base and 6 bases, with 10 bases remaining between them. Germline V gives CDR1 SGHNT, CDR2 YYREEE (reference sequence). This CDR3 spans 14 amino acids. CDR3 in amino acids: CASSLSRSDEKLFF. The CDR3 DNA reads as TGTGCCAGCAGCTTGAGTCGCTCTGATGAAAAACTGTTTTTT.

This sequence joins TRBV7-6 and TRBJ2-7, with 8 nucleotides matching TRBD2. V dropped 2 bases and J dropped 4; count of bases not matched to a gene: 4. This CDR3 is built from 14 residues. CDR1 is SGHVS, CDR2 FNYEAQ, per germline. CDR3 sequence reads: CASSLSGRSYEQYF. Here the CDR3 DNA reads TGTGCCAGCAGCTTAAGCGGGAGATCGTACGAGCAGTACTTC.

The rearrangement links TRBV19 to TRBJ2-4; TRBD2 might be the D (5 bases). Germline V gives CDR1 LNHDA, CDR2 SQIVND (reference sequence). Trimming took off 4 bases at V and 3 bases at J, with 10 bases between the two ends. The CDR3 is made up of 14 amino acids. The CDR3: CASSSNRDKNIQYF. The CDR3 region has the DNA TGTGCCAGTAGTAGTAACCGGGACAAAAACATTCAGTACTTC.

V gene TRBV15 combines with J gene TRBJ2-5; 7 bases map to TRBD2. The ends lost 0 bases at V and 1 base at J; junction bases unmatched: 2. In germline, CDR1 is LNHNV, CDR2 YYDKDF (reference sequence). The length of the CDR3 is 15 residues. The CDR3 DNA reads TGTGCCACCAGCAGAGAGGGGGAGGGCCAAGAGACCCAGTACTTC. It translates to CATSREGEGQETQYF.